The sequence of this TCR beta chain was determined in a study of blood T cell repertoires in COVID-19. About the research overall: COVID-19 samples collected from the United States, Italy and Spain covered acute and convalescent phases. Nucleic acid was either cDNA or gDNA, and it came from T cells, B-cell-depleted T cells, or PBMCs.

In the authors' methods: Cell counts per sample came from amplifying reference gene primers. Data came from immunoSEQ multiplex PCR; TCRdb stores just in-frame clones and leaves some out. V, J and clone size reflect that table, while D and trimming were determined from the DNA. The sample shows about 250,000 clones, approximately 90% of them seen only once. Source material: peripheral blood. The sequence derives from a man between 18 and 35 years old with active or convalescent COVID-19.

CDR3 loop: CASSLGQGNTEAFF. CDR3 nucleotides: TGTGCCAGCAGCTTAGGGCAGGGGAACACTGAAGCTTTCTTT. The J gene is TRBJ1-1, the V gene TRBV11-2; the D gene is possibly TRBD1 (5 bases). Germline CDR1 is SGHAT and CDR2 is FQNNGV. The CDR3 runs to 14 residues. The ends were cut back, 1 base at V and 1 base at J, with 7 bases in the middle.